These 2 T cell receptor beta chains were all obtained from the same sample, sequenced in a study of cytomegalovirus exposure and HLA in healthy donors. The PCR employed 60 Vbeta primers together with 13 Jbeta primers. Sequencing was performed with immunoSEQ multiplex PCR; in TCRdb, only in-frame clones are kept and a portion is missing. The sample contains about 110,000 clones, about four fifths of which appear only once. The sequenced material came from PBMCs. These receptors came from a man aged 30 to 39 in good health and CMV-seropositive.

In its sample, this clone was seen once. The chain joins TRBV9 to TRBJ2-3; 8 bases match TRBD2. Germline assignment: CDR1 SGDLS and CDR2 YYNGEE. The CDR3 sequence is 17 residues long. The V segment lost 0 bases and the J segment 1 base; nucleotides outside the gene matches: 7. This CDR3 is CASSVVGSGAGTDTQYF. CDR3 DNA: TGTGCCAGCAGCGTAGTTGGTAGCGGGGCCGGCACAGATACGCAGTATTTT.

The chain has TRBV19 and TRBJ1-6, with D possibly matching TRBD1 (5 bases). The CDR3 runs to 16 residues. Germline-derived CDR1 and CDR2 are LNHDA and SQIVND (reference sequence). Trimming shortened V by 6 bases and J by 4 bases, and 16 bases separated the two germline ends. CDR3 DNA: TGTGCCAGTAGCAGAGATCACCAGGGTTATAATTCACCCCTCCACTTT. Its protein product is CASSRDHQGYNSPLHF.